These 26 T cell receptor beta chains came from one sample sequenced in a study of post-analysis software for immune sequencing data. Whole-study results and caveats: Five TRBV segments, including TRBV5-6, TRBV5-1 and TRBV20-1, were more frequent in patients than controls.

These receptors' antigens are unknown. Unique molecular identifiers were present in the TCR beta cDNA libraries. MiXCR, run by TCRdb on the PCR reads, gives a single entry per CDR3 protein. This table holds hundreds of thousands of distinct CDR3 sequences, more than 50% found once. Sequencing used blood. These receptors were taken from a girl aged 2 to 9 with multiple sclerosis.

The sample holds one count of this clonotype. The chain recombines TRBV12-3 or TRBV12-4 with TRBJ2-7, with D hard to call. This CDR3 is built from 11 residues. The V end lost 4 bases, the J end lost 6 bases, and 7 bases lay between the germline ends. CDR3 protein: CASSWAGEQYF. Written as DNA, the CDR3 is TGTGCCAGCAGTTGGGCAGGCGAGCAGTACTTC.

The genes are TRBV29-1 and TRBJ2-4, with TRBD2 matching over 7 bases. Germline loops: CDR1 SQVTM, CDR2 ANQGSEA. V was clipped by 0 bases and J by 8 bases; unmatched bases: 4. The CDR3 loop spans 13 amino acids. CDR3 sequence reads: CSVEEPGRDIQYF. The CDR3 DNA reads TGCAGCGTTGAAGAGCCAGGGAGGGACATTCAGTACTTC.

V usage is TRBV2 and J usage is TRBJ1-5, with D uncertain. The V end lost 2 bases, the J end lost 0 bases, and 8 bases lay between the germline ends. The CDR3 loop spans 15 amino acids. CDR1 SNHLY and CDR2 FYNNEI come from the germline V gene. Written as DNA, the CDR3 is TGTGCCAGCAGTGAAAGGGATTATAGCAATCAGCCCCAGCATTTT. Protein sequence: CASSERDYSNQPQHF.

This clonotype was counted only a few times. The chain joins TRBV20-1 to TRBJ1-2; D may be TRBD1 (6 bases). The germline V gene has CDR1 DFQATT and CDR2 SNEGSKA (reference sequence). This CDR3 is built from 13 residues. The V end was cut by 3 bases, the J end by 2 bases, with 10 bases between. CDR3 nucleotide sequence: TGCAGTGCTAGCGGACAGTCGAACTATGGCTACACCTTC. This codes for CSASGQSNYGYTF.

This clonotype was found once. The CDR3 loop reads CSAVDRGYEDEQFF. In DNA form, the CDR3 reads TGCAGTGCTGTAGACAGGGGCTACGAGGATGAGCAGTTCTTC. This rearrangement joins TRBV20-1 to TRBJ2-1, with 8 positions matching TRBD1. Germline values: CDR1 DFQATT, CDR2 SNEGSKA (reference sequence). With V trimmed by 5 bases and J by 8 bases, 11 bases remained unmatched. The CDR3 covers 14 residues.

This clonotype was observed a few times. The chain joins TRBV6-6 to TRBJ2-6; TRBD1 aligns across 9 bases. CDR3 length equals 17 residues. Germline loops: CDR1 MNHNY, CDR2 SVGAGI (reference sequence). Trimming took 6 bases from V and 0 from J; bases not matched to a gene: 6. The CDR3 coding sequence is TGTGCCAGCAGCCTTACAGGGGGCGCCTCTGGGGCCAACGTCCTGACTTTC. Its translation: CASSLTGGASGANVLTF.

This sequence joins TRBV5-1 and TRBJ2-5, with 8 bases fitting TRBD1. This CDR3 has 15 amino acids. V trimming: 1 base; J trimming: 5 bases; junction bases outside the gene matches: 7. The germline gives CDR1 SGHRS, CDR2 YFSETQ. In nucleotides, the CDR3 is TGCGCCAGCAGCTTGCTCCGGGACAGGTTGGAGACCCAGTACTTC. Its translation: CASSLLRDRLETQYF.

The chain links TRBV10-3 to TRBJ2-1, with 8 bases matching TRBD2. Looked up from germline, CDR1 is ENHRY and CDR2 is SYGVKD. The trim removed 2 bases at V and 3 bases at J, leaving 12 bases unmatched. The CDR3 covers 18 residues. The CDR3 DNA follows: TGTGCCATCAGTGAGGTGCAAGCGGGAGAGAGGGGCTACAATGAGCAGTTCTTC. This sequence encodes CAISEVQAGERGYNEQFF.

The rearrangement links TRBV29-1 to TRBJ2-1, with 8 bases identical to TRBD1. The germline CDR1 and CDR2 sequences are SQVTM and ANQGSEA. This CDR3 has 12 residues. V lost 6 bases, J lost 6 bases, and 4 bases stayed unmatched. DNA for the CDR3: TGCAGCGTCACGACAGGGGTCAATGAGCAGTTCTTC. Translation: CSVTTGVNEQFF.

The chain joins TRBV29-1 to TRBJ1-2; the D is unclear. The CDR3 runs to 12 residues. The germline CDR1 and CDR2 sequences are SQVTM and ANQGSEA. V shed 6 bases and J shed 8 bases, with 16 bases lying between them. CDR3 protein: CSVDWAPHGYTF. The CDR3, as DNA: TGCAGCGTAGACTGGGCCCCACACGGCTACACCTTC.

This clonotype came up a few times. J is TRBJ2-1 and V is TRBV15; D call uncertain. The CDR3 extends over 12 amino acids. V was trimmed by 5 bases and J by 9 bases, leaving 11 bases between them. CDR1 is LNHNV and CDR2 is YYDKDF in the germline V gene (reference sequence). The CDR3 sequence is CATSLDRVEQFF. The CDR3 nucleotides are TGTGCCACCAGCCTTGACCGCGTTGAGCAGTTCTTC.

Here the CDR3 DNA reads TGTGCCAGCAGCCGAAATAGCGGGGGCGATGGCTACACCTTC. Its translation is CASSRNSGGDGYTF. The chain carries TRBV3-1 and TRBJ1-2; weak D call: TRBD1 (6 bases). This CDR3 is 14 amino acids long. CDR1 and CDR2 (germline): LGHDT, YNNKEL (reference sequence). Trimming cost V 4 bases and J 6 bases, with 15 bases left between them.

The chain carries TRBV15 and TRBJ2-1; 7 bases align to TRBD1. The CDR3 length is 17 residues. Germline CDR1 reads LNHNV; CDR2 reads YYDKDF (reference sequence). The V and J ends lost 0 bases and 0 bases, in that order; junction bases with no gene match: 5. CDR3 in DNA: TGTGCCACCAGCAGAGATCTAGGGACAGTCTCCTACAATGAGCAGTTCTTC. Translating gives CATSRDLGTVSYNEQFF.

The table lists this clonotype with a few counts. V is TRBV10-3 and J is TRBJ2-1; D may be TRBD1 (5 bases). Germline loops: CDR1 ENHRY, CDR2 SYGVKD. Trimming removed 11 bases at V and 8 bases at J, with 25 bases between. This CDR3 spans 15 amino acids. The CDR3 sequence is CASTQDALLGDEQFF. The CDR3 DNA is TGTGCCTCCACCCAGGACGCCTTGCTAGGGGATGAGCAGTTCTTC.

This clonotype appeared once. The chain uses TRBV4-2 and TRBJ2-1; a possible D gene is TRBD1 (5 bases). The CDR3 is made up of 12 amino acids. In germline, CDR1 is LGHNA, CDR2 YNFKEQ. V lost 6 bases, J lost 8 bases, and 11 bases lay in between. The CDR3 DNA follows: TGTGCCAGCAGTCAATGGGGCGATGAGCAGTTCTTC. This codes for CASSQWGDEQFF.

The chain couples TRBV10-1 to TRBJ2-2; D gene unclear. This CDR3 has 13 residues. Germline values: CDR1 WNHNN, CDR2 SYGVQD (reference sequence). Trimming shortened V by 7 bases and J by 4 bases, and 10 bases separated the two germline ends. The CDR3 sequence is CASKGSGTGELFF. As DNA, the CDR3 is TGCGCCAGCAAGGGCAGTGGCACCGGGGAGCTGTTTTTT.

The rearrangement joins TRBV10-3 to TRBJ2-1, with 8 positions matching TRBD2. With 3 bases clipped from V and 7 bases from J, the junction kept 14 bases outside the gene matches. The germline V gene encodes CDR1 ENHRY and CDR2 SYGVKD. There are 17 residues in the CDR3. This CDR3 reads CAISDGRVKSVGNEQFF. The CDR3 DNA is TGTGCCATCAGTGACGGGAGGGTAAAAAGTGTCGGGAATGAGCAGTTCTTC.

This rearrangement joins TRBV29-1 to TRBJ2-7, with D perhaps TRBD1 (5 bases). With the DNA end fitting TRBJ2-5 better, the J assignment may be wrong. The germline CDR1 and CDR2 sequences are SQVTM and ANQGSEA. CDR3 length: 14 residues. In nucleotides, the CDR3 is TGCAGCGTTGAAGATCGCAGGGTGCGAGAGACCCAGTACTTC. Its translation: CSVEDRRVRETQYF.

J is TRBJ2-6 and V is TRBV19, with a possible D match to TRBD1 (5 bases). Germline V gene data show CDR1 as LNHDA and CDR2 as SQIVND (reference sequence). With 7 bases removed from V and 0 bases from J, the gap between germline ends came to 22 bases. The CDR3 spans 19 residues. In DNA, the CDR3 is TGTGCCAGTAACAGGCAGGTCACTGGTTGGGGCTCTGGGGCCAACGTCCTGACTTTC. This sequence encodes CASNRQVTGWGSGANVLTF. The variable domain in full, completed from reference TRBV19 and TRBJ2-6, reads DGGITQSPKYLFRKEGQNVTLSCEQNLNHDAMYWYRQDPGQGLRLIYYSQIVNDFQKGDIAEGYSVSREKKESFPLTVTSAQKNPTAFYLCASNRQVTGWGSGANVLTFGAGSRLTVL.

The chain couples TRBV6-2 or TRBV6-3 to TRBJ1-1, with D possibly matching TRBD1 (5 bases). V lost 6 bases, J lost 1 base, and 15 bases lay in between. Germline lookup yields CDR1 MNHEY and CDR2 SVGEGT. This CDR3 is 15 amino acids long. This CDR3 is CASSLQGVENTEAFF. DNA of the CDR3: TGTGCCAGCAGCCTCCAGGGCGTGGAGAACACTGAAGCTTTCTTT.

DNA of the CDR3: TGCAGTGCTAGATCGGGGGAATACAATGAGCAGTTCTTC. The encoded protein is CSARSGEYNEQFF. V is TRBV20-1 and J is TRBJ2-1, with D perhaps matching TRBD2 (6 bases). V gave up 2 bases and J gave up 4 bases, with 9 bases separating them. Germline-derived CDR1 and CDR2 are DFQATT and SNEGSKA (reference sequence). The CDR3 sequence is 13 residues long.

This clonotype has just a few counts. This sequence joins TRBV29-1 and TRBJ2-7; a possible D gene is TRBD1 (9 bases). CDR3 length: 15 residues. Germline CDR1 reads SQVTM; CDR2 reads ANQGSEA. V lost 5 bases and J 5 bases, leaving 22 bases between the germline ends. CDR3 sequence: CSVHSGGTGSHEQYF. The CDR3 nucleotides are TGCAGCGTTCACTCGGGGGGGACAGGGAGCCACGAGCAGTACTTC.

The rearrangement joins TRBV10-3 to TRBJ1-5, with TRBD1 as a possible D gene (5 bases). The CDR3 runs to 15 residues. CDR1 and CDR2 (germline): ENHRY, SYGVKD. V shed 6 bases and J shed 0 bases, with 12 bases lying between them. CDR3 sequence (DNA): TGTGCCATCAGGGACCGGGACGGTAGCAATCAGCCCCAGCATTTT. Protein: CAIRDRDGSNQPQHF.

This chain joins TRBV4-2 and TRBJ2-7; 9 bases line up with TRBD2. Germline CDR1 LGHNA, CDR2 YNFKEQ. The CDR3 loop spans 18 amino acids. With V trimmed by 0 bases and J by 1 base, 10 bases remained unmatched. Here the CDR3 reads CASSQEEDSGSWSYEQYF. The CDR3 region has the DNA TGTGCCAGCAGCCAAGAAGAGGATAGCGGGAGCTGGTCCTACGAGCAGTACTTC.

This chain links TRBV6-6 with TRBJ1-4, with 11 bases fitting TRBD1. V was clipped by 6 bases and J by 11 bases; unmatched bases: 5. Germline CDR1 and CDR2: MNHNY and SVGAGI (reference sequence). This CDR3 spans 13 amino acids. This CDR3 is CASSPRTGGKLFF. In DNA form, the CDR3 reads TGTGCCAGCAGCCCACGGACAGGGGGCAAACTGTTTTTT.

The J gene is TRBJ2-6, the V gene TRBV6-6; TRBD1 aligns across 9 bases. Germline assignment: CDR1 MNHNY and CDR2 SVGAGI (reference sequence). The CDR3 is 16 residues long. V lost 6 bases, J lost 4 bases, and 7 bases stayed unmatched. CDR3 protein: CASRLQGAAGANVLTF. DNA for the CDR3: TGTGCCAGCAGGTTACAGGGGGCTGCGGGGGCCAACGTCCTGACTTTC.